This TCR beta chain was recorded in a study of blood T cell repertoires in COVID-19. Sequencing used immunoSEQ multiplex PCR; TCRdb keeps in-frame clones, though not all of them. Of approximately 190,000 clones in the sample, 80% to 85% are singletons; the top ten hold less than 20%. This CDR3 has 14 amino acids. V was clipped by 5 bases and J by 0 bases, with 11 bases between them. Germline lookup yields CDR1 MDHEN and CDR2 SYDVKM. This clonotype was obtained from a human donor in a cohort sampled during active COVID-19. The specimen was peripheral blood. This chain connects TRBV28 to TRBJ2-7; TRBD1 might be the D (5 bases). This CDR3 reads CASSPQVSSYEQYF. The DNA of the CDR3 is TGTGCCAGCAGTCCACAGGTGAGCTCCTACGAGCAGTACTTC.